This TCR beta chain was observed in a study of graft-versus-host responses after intestinal transplantation. With respect to this clone: Antigen unknown.

Germline V gene lookup returns CDR1 MGHRA and CDR2 YSYEKL. Trimming shortened V by 6 bases and J by 5 bases, and 11 bases separated the two germline ends. The CDR3 spans 13 residues. Sequencing was performed with immunoSEQ multiplex PCR; in TCRdb, only in-frame clones are kept and a portion is missing. This sample has about 120,000 clones; 85% to 95% occur once, and the top ten carry roughly 1%. Sample: unstimulated CD8+ T cells sorted from spleen or lymph node cells, taken before transplant. This receptor was taken from a human donor who was the organ donor for an intestinal transplant. The rearrangement joins TRBV4-1 to TRBJ2-1; D unclear. CDR3 amino acids: CASSPHRDNEQFF. The CDR3 nucleotides are TGCGCCAGCAGTCCTCATAGGGACAATGAGCAGTTCTTC.